This TCR beta chain was recovered during a study of Ad26.COV2.S vaccination and SARS-CoV-2 variants. Study summary: The donor was enrolled in the Ad26.COV2.S arm of the COV1001 trial.

This CDR3 contains 15 residues. CDR1 and CDR2 from the germline V gene are MNHEY and SVGAGI. J gave up 3 bases and V 5 bases, and 9 bases lay outside the gene matches. Treatment indicated: about 20 received Ad26.COV2.S at low or high dose, single or two shots; 5 received placebo; per-sample allocation not given. Repertoires come from day 63 after the first vaccine or placebo injection. The study used a vaccine consisting of an Ad26 vector that expressed Wuhan-strain SARS-CoV-2 spike. Measured with immunoSEQ multiplex PCR; TCRdb has only the in-frame clones, and not every one. This table holds around 310,000 clones, roughly 88% found once.

The rearrangement joins TRBV6-5 to TRBJ1-2; the match to TRBD1 covers 7 bases. The receptor comes from a person aged 18-65 years who received the Ad26.COV2.S COVID-19 vaccine or a placebo. The material sequenced was peripheral blood, taken in a trial of Ad26.COV2.S vaccine versus placebo. The CDR3: CASSNPRQGYYGYTF. In nucleotides, the CDR3 is TGTGCCAGCAGTAACCCGAGACAGGGTTACTATGGCTACACCTTC.